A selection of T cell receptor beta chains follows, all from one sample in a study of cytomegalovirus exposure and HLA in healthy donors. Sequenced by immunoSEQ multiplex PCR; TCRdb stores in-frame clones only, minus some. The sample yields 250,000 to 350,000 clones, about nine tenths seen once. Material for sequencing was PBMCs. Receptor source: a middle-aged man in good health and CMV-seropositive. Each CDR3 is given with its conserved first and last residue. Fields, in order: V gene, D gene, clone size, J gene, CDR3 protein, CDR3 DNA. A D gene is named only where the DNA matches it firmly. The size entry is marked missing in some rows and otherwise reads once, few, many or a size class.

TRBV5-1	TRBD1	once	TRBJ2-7	CASSSGQGFSYEQYF	TGCGCCAGCAGCTCCGGACAGGGCTTCTCCTACGAGCAGTACTTC
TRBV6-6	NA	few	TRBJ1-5	CASSYRSDWPQHF	TGTGCCAGCAGTTACCGTTCCGACTGGCCCCAGCATTTT
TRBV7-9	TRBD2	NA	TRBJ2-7	CASSKGTSGYEQYF	TGTGCCAGCAGTAAAGGGACTAGCGGCTACGAGCAGTACTTC
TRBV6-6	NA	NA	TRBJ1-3	CASSNPGQFSGNTIYF	TGTGCCAGCAGTAACCCCGGACAGTTCTCTGGAAACACCATATATTTT
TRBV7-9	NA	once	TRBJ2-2	CASSGQRTGELFF	TGTGCCAGCAGCGGCCAAAGAACCGGGGAGCTGTTTTTT
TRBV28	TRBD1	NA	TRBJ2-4	CASTYRDRSAKNIQYF	TGTGCCAGCACGTACCGGGACAGGTCAGCCAAAAACATTCAGTACTTC
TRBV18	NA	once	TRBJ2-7	CASSPRMGDEQYF	TGTGCCAGCTCACCACGGATGGGAGACGAGCAGTACTTC
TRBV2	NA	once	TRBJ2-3	CASRAGTDTQYF	TGTGCCAGCAGGGCGGGAACGGATACGCAGTATTTT
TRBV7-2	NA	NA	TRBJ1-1	CASSFPGSGNTEAFF	TGTGCCAGCAGCTTCCCCGGGTCCGGGAACACTGAAGCTTTCTTT
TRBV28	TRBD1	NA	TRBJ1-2	CASRSGTGGLGSYTF	TGTGCCAGCAGATCCGGGACAGGGGGGCTAGGGAGCTACACCTTC
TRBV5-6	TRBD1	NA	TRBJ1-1	CASSSLGQGWDTEAFF	TGTGCCAGCAGCTCCCTGGGACAGGGGTGGGACACTGAAGCTTTCTTT
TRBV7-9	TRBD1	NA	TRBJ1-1	CASSPPTGIGYTEAFF	TGTGCCAGCAGCCCACCGACAGGGATAGGGTACACTGAAGCTTTCTTT
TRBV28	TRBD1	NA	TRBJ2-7	CASTGQAYEQYF	TGTGCCAGCACCGGACAGGCCTACGAGCAGTACTTC
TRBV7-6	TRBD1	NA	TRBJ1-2	CASSPRTGGAFNYGYTF	TGTGCCAGCAGCCCCCGGACAGGGGGCGCCTTTAACTATGGCTACACCTTC
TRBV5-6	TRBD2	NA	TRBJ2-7	CASSEGLAEYEQYF	TGTGCCAGCAGCGAGGGACTAGCAGAGTACGAGCAGTACTTC
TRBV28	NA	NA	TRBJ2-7	CASSLQQGPYEQYF	TGTGCCAGCAGTTTACAACAGGGACCCTACGAGCAGTACTTC
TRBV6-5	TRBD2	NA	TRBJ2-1	CASSYGTTAAGEQFF	TGTGCCAGCAGTTACGGGACTACGGCAGCGGGTGAGCAGTTCTTC
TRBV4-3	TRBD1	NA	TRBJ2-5	CASSPMDRGETQYF	TGCGCCAGCAGCCCCATGGACAGGGGAGAGACCCAGTACTTC
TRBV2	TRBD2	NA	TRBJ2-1	CASTSGTSGRDEQFF	TGTGCCAGCACCTCCGGGACTAGCGGGAGGGATGAGCAGTTCTTC
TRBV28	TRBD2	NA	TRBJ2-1	CASSSTSGYNEQFF	TGTGCCAGCAGTTCGACTAGCGGATACAATGAGCAGTTCTTC
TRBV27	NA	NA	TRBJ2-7	CASSFGGIHEQYF	TGTGCCAGCAGTTTCGGAGGAATACACGAGCAGTACTTC
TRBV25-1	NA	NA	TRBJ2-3	CASRFGGGTDTQYF	TGTGCCAGCAGATTTGGAGGCGGCACAGATACGCAGTATTTT
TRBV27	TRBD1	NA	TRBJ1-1	CASRLDRGKTEAFF	TGTGCCAGCAGGTTGGACAGGGGAAAGACTGAAGCTTTCTTT
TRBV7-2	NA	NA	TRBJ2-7	CASMFRGVGSEQYF	TGTGCCAGCATGTTTAGGGGCGTGGGTTCCGAGCAGTACTTC
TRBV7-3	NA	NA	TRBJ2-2	CASSPTPDSANTGELFF	TGTGCCAGCAGCCCTACTCCGGACAGCGCGAACACCGGGGAGCTGTTTTTT
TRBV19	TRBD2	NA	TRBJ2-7	CASSTGTSIYYEQYF	TGTGCCAGTAGTACGGGGACTAGTATTTACTACGAGCAGTACTTC
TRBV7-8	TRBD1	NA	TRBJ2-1	CASSLGRTGGYNEQFF	TGTGCCAGCAGCTTGGGTAGGACAGGGGGGTACAATGAGCAGTTCTTC
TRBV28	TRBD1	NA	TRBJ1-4	CASSLDRGGEKLFF	TGTGCCAGCAGTCTAGACAGGGGGGGGGAAAAACTGTTTTTT
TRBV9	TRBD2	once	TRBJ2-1	CASSPQGLAGGSSYNEQFF	TGTGCCAGCAGCCCCCAGGGACTAGCGGGAGGGAGCTCCTACAATGAGCAGTTCTTC
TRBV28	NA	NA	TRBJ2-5	CASSYLSSAKTQYF	TGTGCCAGCAGTTACCTCTCTAGCGCGAAGACCCAGTACTTC
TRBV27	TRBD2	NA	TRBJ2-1	CASSSATGTGNSGVAGGNEQFF	TGTGCCAGCAGTTCAGCAACCGGGACAGGGAACTCAGGGGTAGCGGGAGGGAATGAGCAGTTCTTC
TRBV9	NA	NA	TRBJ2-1	CASSVEAPNEQFF	TGTGCCAGCAGCGTAGAAGCGCCCAATGAGCAGTTCTTC
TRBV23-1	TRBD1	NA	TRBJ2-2	CASSQGQGANTGELFF	TGCGCCAGCAGTCAAGGACAGGGGGCGAACACCGGGGAGCTGTTTTTT
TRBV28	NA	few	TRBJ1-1	CASTPRGGRTEAFF	TGTGCCAGCACCCCACGGGGGGGCAGGACTGAAGCTTTCTTT
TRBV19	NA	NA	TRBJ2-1	CASSIRGGGLMDEQFF	TGTGCCAGTAGTATTCGAGGGGGGGGTCTAATGGATGAGCAGTTCTTC
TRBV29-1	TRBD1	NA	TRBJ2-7	CSVEERDRGHEQYF	TGCAGCGTTGAAGAGCGGGACAGGGGACACGAGCAGTACTTC
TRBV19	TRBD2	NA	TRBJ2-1	CASSMGLAGRYNEQFF	TGTGCCAGTAGTATGGGCCTAGCGGGACGATACAATGAGCAGTTCTTC
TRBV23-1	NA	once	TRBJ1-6	CASSQSADSYNSPLHF	TGCGCCAGCAGTCAATCGGCAGACTCCTATAATTCACCCCTCCACTTT
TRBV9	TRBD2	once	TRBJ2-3	CASSVVAGTTSDTQYF	TGTGCCAGCAGCGTAGTGGCCGGGACTACGTCAGATACGCAGTATTTT
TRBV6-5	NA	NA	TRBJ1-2	CASSSGQDYGYTF	TGTGCCAGCAGTTCTGGGCAGGACTATGGCTACACCTTC
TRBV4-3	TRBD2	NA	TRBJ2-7	CASSQALGGIGYEQYF	TGCGCCAGCAGCCAAGCCTTGGGGGGGATCGGCTACGAGCAGTACTTC
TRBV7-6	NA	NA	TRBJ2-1	CASSLISEGGNEQFF	TGTGCCAGCAGCTTAATTAGCGAGGGCGGAAATGAGCAGTTCTTC
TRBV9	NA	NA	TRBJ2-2	CASSVGTVKIANTGELFF	TGTGCCAGCAGCGTAGGGACAGTCAAGATCGCGAACACCGGGGAGCTGTTTTTT
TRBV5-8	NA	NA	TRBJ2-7	CASSLVAISYEQYF	TGTGCCAGCAGCTTGGTGGCCATCTCCTACGAGCAGTACTTC
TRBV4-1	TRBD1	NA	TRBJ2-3	CASSRPGTEVTDTQYF	TGCGCCAGCAGCCGCCCCGGGACAGAAGTCACAGATACGCAGTATTTT
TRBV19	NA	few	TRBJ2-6	CASSVGSGANVLTF	TGTGCCAGTAGTGTCGGGTCTGGGGCCAACGTCCTGACTTTC